This section outlines one T cell receptor beta chain sequence together with its context. With V trimmed by 4 bases and J by 4 bases, 8 bases remained unmatched. The CDR3 runs 15 residues. CDR1 is SGDLS, CDR2 YYNGEE, per germline. The repertoire was sequenced with immunoSEQ multiplex PCR; TCRdb's copy has only in-frame clones and lacks some. This table has approximately 83,000 clones, roughly 91% appearing once. This sample was included in a study of T cells in localized non-small cell lung cancer. This TCR was sampled from a woman aged 35 to 75 with stage II squamous cell lung carcinoma. The genes are TRBV9 and TRBJ1-2; 9 bases are a match to TRBD1. The starting material was PBMCs, obtained before any cancer treatment. The CDR3 nucleotides are TGTGCCAGCAGCCCGATGACAGGGGGACTCTATGGCTACACCTTC. Protein sequence: CASSPMTGGLYGYTF.